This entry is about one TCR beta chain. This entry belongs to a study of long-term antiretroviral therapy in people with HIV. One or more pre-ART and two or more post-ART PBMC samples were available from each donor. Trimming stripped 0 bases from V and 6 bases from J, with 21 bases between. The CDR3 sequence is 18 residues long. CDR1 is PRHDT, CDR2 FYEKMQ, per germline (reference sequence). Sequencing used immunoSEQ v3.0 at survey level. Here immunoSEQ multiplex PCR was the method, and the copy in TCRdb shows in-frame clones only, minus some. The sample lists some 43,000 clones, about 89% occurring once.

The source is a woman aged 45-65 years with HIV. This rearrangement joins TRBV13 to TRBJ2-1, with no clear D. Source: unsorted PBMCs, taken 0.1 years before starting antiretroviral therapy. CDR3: CASSLGFVAARKSNEQFF. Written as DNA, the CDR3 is TGTGCCAGCAGCTTAGGTTTCGTGGCGGCCCGAAAAAGCAATGAGCAGTTCTTC.